A single sample gave rise to the 8 T cell receptor beta chains below, sequenced in a study of spatial heterogeneity in lung cancer. Study-wide points: Tracking of tumor mutation counts was seen in expanded intratumoral alpha and beta TCR counts.

Time point reported: sample taken at primary tumor resection. A single record per CDR3 protein comes from TCRdb applying MiXCR to the 5' RACE reads. The table records fewer than 15,000 distinct CDR3 sequences, around 6% of them present only once. For these receptors, no antigen is known. The sample here was lung tumor tissue, taken at surgery. The receptors derive from a female donor with early-stage non-small cell lung cancer.

This clonotype was seen many times. This chain connects TRBV28 to TRBJ1-2; TRBD1 might be the D (6 bases). Per the germline V gene, CDR1 is MDHEN and CDR2 is SYDVKM. The ends were cut back, 6 bases at V and 2 bases at J, with 16 bases in the middle. The CDR3 sequence is 15 residues long. CDR3 residues: CASRIRGYRNYGYTF. CDR3 sequence (DNA): TGTGCCAGCAGGATTAGGGGGTATCGAAACTATGGCTACACCTTC.

This clonotype showed up many times. This chain uses TRBV3-1 with TRBJ2-5; perhaps TRBD1 as D (6 bases). The germline V gene encodes CDR1 LGHDT and CDR2 YNNKEL (reference sequence). V dropped 4 bases and J dropped 2 bases, with 23 bases sitting between them. This CDR3 has 18 residues. The DNA of the CDR3 is TGTGCCAGCAGCCCATCCCCGTATAGTGCAGGGGTACAAGAGACCCAGTACTTC. Its protein is CASSPSPYSAGVQETQYF.

There are many counts of this clonotype. CDR3 DNA: TGTGCCAGTAGTTGGGGACTAGGACTCTTAAGTGAGCAGTTCTTC. It yields the protein CASSWGLGLLSEQFF. The rearrangement uses TRBV19 and TRBJ2-1; 8 bases agree with TRBD2. The CDR3 loop spans 15 amino acids. The trim removed 5 bases at V and 9 bases at J, leaving 12 bases unmatched. Germline V CDR1 and CDR2: LNHDA, SQIVND (reference sequence).

The chain employs TRBV18 and TRBJ2-2; D may be TRBD1 or TRBD2 (5 bases each). V was pared by 2 bases and J by 6 bases, with 10 bases between. The CDR3 runs to 14 residues. The germline CDR1 and CDR2 sequences are KGHSH and LQKENI. CDR3 loop: CASSPRGEAGELFF. The CDR3 DNA reads as TGTGCCAGCTCACCAAGGGGAGAGGCCGGGGAGCTGTTTTTT.

Many counts were recorded for this clonotype. V and J are TRBV10-3 and TRBJ2-1; 10 bases are shared with TRBD1. Germline assignment: CDR1 ENHRY and CDR2 SYGVKD. V trimming: 0 bases; J trimming: 15 bases; junction bases outside the gene matches: 5. This CDR3 contains 13 residues. CDR3 in DNA: TGTGCCATCAGTGAGTCCCGGGACAGGGGCCTGTTCTTC. Amino acid sequence: CAISESRDRGLFF.

This clonotype came up many times. In DNA form, the CDR3 reads TGCGCCAGCAGCTTATTATCGCCGTCGGCCGGGGAGCTGTTTTTT. As protein: CASSLLSPSAGELFF. V and J are TRBV5-1 and TRBJ2-2, with D unclear. V lost 2 bases and J 6 bases, leaving 14 bases between the germline ends. The CDR3 is 15 amino acids. CDR1 is SGHRS and CDR2 is YFSETQ in the germline V gene.

This clonotype was observed many times. The CDR3 DNA reads TGTGCCAGCAGCAATTGGTTGTTTATGGACAGGGTTAATCAGCCCCAGCATTTT. As protein: CASSNWLFMDRVNQPQHF. V is TRBV5-6 and J is TRBJ1-5; 8 nucleotides line up with TRBD1. V lost 4 bases to trimming and J lost 4 bases; unmatched junction nucleotides: 16. CDR3 length: 18 residues. Germline CDR1 and CDR2: SGHDT and YYEEEE.

This clonotype came up many times. CDR3 region: CASSLGTGNEKLFF. In nucleotides, the CDR3 is TGCGCCAGCAGCTTGGGAACAGGGAATGAAAAACTGTTTTTT. This rearrangement joins TRBV5-1 to TRBJ1-4, with D possibly TRBD1 on 6 matching bases. Per the germline V gene, CDR1 is SGHRS and CDR2 is YFSETQ. This CDR3 has 14 amino acids. Trimming took off 0 bases at V and 5 bases at J, with 8 bases between the two ends.